This T cell receptor (beta chain) came from a study of T cell repertoires in aging, cancer and after chemotherapy. The wider study: Six age groups, ranging from 30 or younger to 70 or older, included the donors.

Overall study findings and caveats: In healthy donors, age-related TCR diversity loss mainly reflected lost richness.

Multiplex touch-down PCR with TRB-A/B primers amplified rearranged V-D-J TRB sequences. TCRdb ran MiXCR on the multiplex PCR reads and lists one entry per CDR3 protein. The sample gives some 5,000 distinct CDR3 sequences, roughly 19% of which show up once; 8% to 10% is in the top ten. Germline V gene data show CDR1 as DFQATT and CDR2 as SNEGSKA (reference sequence). The CDR3 sequence is 16 residues long. J lost 1 base, V lost 1 base, and 8 bases had no gene match. Peripheral blood genomic DNA, not sorted cells or RNA, was the template. In its sample, this clonotype was seen a few times. Its specificity is not known.

Input material: blood. J is TRBJ2-7 and V is TRBV20-1, with 9 positions matching TRBD1. The sequence was obtained from a human donor in good health. The donor label of this sample is uncertain. This CDR3 reads CSARGGRTGESYEQYF. CDR3 DNA: TGCAGTGCTAGAGGGGGGAGGACAGGGGAGTCCTACGAGCAGTACTTC.